The sequence of this T cell receptor (beta chain) was determined in a study of T cell responses to AZD1222 COVID-19 vaccine. Profiled with immunoSEQ multiplex PCR; TCRdb holds only in-frame clones, not every one. The sample has about 85,000 clones, 85% to 90% seen once. The count of this clone is one. The germline V gene has CDR1 LNHNV and CDR2 YYDKDF (reference sequence). V lost 0 bases and J lost 4; bases outside the gene matches: 6. The CDR3 consists of 17 residues. The chain employs TRBV15 and TRBJ1-6; 7 nucleotides agree with TRBD1. The specimen was peripheral blood, collected on day 0 of MenACWY control vaccination. This receptor was taken from an adult in good health. CDR3 sequence: CATSRDLGTEYNSPLHF. CDR3 sequence (DNA): TGTGCCACCAGCAGAGATCTGGGGACAGAGTATAATTCACCCCTCCACTTT.